The entry that follows covers one TCR beta chain sequence. The repertoire was sequenced with immunoSEQ multiplex PCR; TCRdb's copy has only in-frame clones and lacks some. The repertoire holds around 100,000 clones, 91% seen once, with 45% to 50% in the top ten. The data belong to a study of T cell responses to AZD1222 COVID-19 vaccine. This CDR3 spans 14 amino acids. V lost 0 bases, J lost 3 bases, and 9 bases lay in between. Germline V gene data show CDR1 as MNHEY and CDR2 as SVGAGI. This receptor was obtained from an adult in good health. The V call is TRBV6-5, the J call TRBJ2-7; D possibly corresponds to TRBD2 (6 bases). The source was peripheral blood, collected on day 0 of AZD1222 vaccination. Here the CDR3 DNA reads TGTGCCAGCAGTTACTCGGACGGGGGCTACGAGCAGTACTTC. Translated: CASSYSDGGYEQYF.